This T cell receptor (beta chain) was identified during a study of control samples from healthy donors and cancer patients. Only in-frame clones appear in the TCRdb table, and some are missing; sequencing was by immunoSEQ multiplex PCR. The sample contains some 40,000 clones, around 94% of which appear only once. The sample comprised blood. The TCR comes from a man aged 55 to 69 in good health.

The CDR3 DNA sequence: TGTGCCAGCAGTTTACTGGGGTCCTACGAGCAGTACTTC. This sequence encodes CASSLLGSYEQYF. The J gene is TRBJ2-7, the V gene TRBV12-3 or TRBV12-4; D is uncertain. The CDR3 is 13 amino acids. V was clipped by 2 bases and J by 1 base, with 6 bases between them.